This TCR beta chain appears in the sequencing data of a study of blood T cell repertoires in COVID-19. Authors' data handling: The assay estimated nucleated cells by amplifying reference gene primers. The protocol was immunoSEQ multiplex PCR, while the TCRdb copy is restricted to in-frame clones and leaves out a portion. The V and J calls and clone size were taken over from that table, and D and trimming were inferred from the DNA. The sample contains over 200,000 clones, over 70% of which appear only once. J was trimmed by 6 bases and V by 4 bases; bases with no gene match: 3. Germline CDR1 reads SGHRS; CDR2 reads YFSETQ. The CDR3 extends over 12 amino acids.

The clonotype was recovered from a man aged 80 or over with acute or convalescent COVID-19. This chain uses TRBV5-1 with TRBJ1-1; 7 bases fit TRBD1. Sequenced sample: peripheral blood. The CDR3 is CASSPTGSEAFF. DNA for the CDR3: TGCGCCAGCAGCCCGACAGGGTCTGAAGCTTTCTTT.